A few counts support the clone carrying this T cell receptor beta chain. Its antigen is not known. Using constant-segment primers, 5'RACE produced TCR alpha and TCR beta cDNA libraries carrying sample barcodes and UMIs. TCRdb used MiXCR to reprocess the 5' RACE reads, holding one entry per CDR3 protein. The sample has more than 450,000 distinct CDR3 sequences, about a sixth seen once. The data stem from a study of T-cell memory formation after mild COVID-19. Looking at the study overall: There were largely donor-specific TCR clusters. Regarding the study as a whole: The pre-infection memory compartment contained some responding clones, suggesting cross-reactive memory joined.

CDR1 SGHVS and CDR2 FQNEAQ come from the germline V gene. This CDR3 contains 14 residues. Between the trimmed V and J ends, which lost 2 bases and 2 bases, there was a span of 10 bases. Sequencing input: PBMCs or a T cell subset sorted from them (not recorded which). The TCR originated in an adult woman who had mild COVID-19 (a few samples of this study predate the infection). Cell type and time point are not known. This sequence joins TRBV7-8 and TRBJ2-7; D possibly corresponds to TRBD1 (5 bases). This CDR3 is CASSLYDRAYEQYF. In DNA form, the CDR3 reads TGTGCCAGCAGCTTATATGACAGAGCCTACGAGCAGTACTTC.